This record covers a single TCR beta chain. This clonotype occurred many times. Its specific antigen is unknown. Per-nucleotide qualities are absent, and no much larger clonotype sits a single base away. This sample stems from a study of molecular identifiers for immune sequencing clone quantification (dated by TCRdb to the late 2010s). Turning to the overall study: In a replicate experiment, RNA from roughly 18,000 or 92,000 naive CD8 T cells was split into five aliquots, four of which were sequenced. This methods study benchmarked molecular-identifier clustering-based TCR repertoire sequencing (MIDCIRS) and TCR RNA copy counting, using CD8 T cells to do so.

What the authors observed across the whole study: In CMV-specific effector cells, clones with more than 20 RNA copies accounted for over 98% of molecules, whereas in naive cells such clones accounted for under 1%. Spiked-in Jurkat TCR RNA (about ten copies' worth), which is not part of the donor repertoire, was contained in the naive libraries. Even against a background of roughly 1 million naive CD8 T cells, spiked-in Jurkat TCR RNA amounting to a single cell's worth was reported to be detectable. Modeling estimated roughly 3 recovered TCR RNA copies per cell, compared with roughly 10 by digital PCR, which implies around 30% capture efficiency. Highly expanded clone sizes could be underestimated because identical TCR molecules may share a barcode. When barcode sub-clustering was not used, chimeric consensus sequences inflated TCR diversity, with chimeras reaching as high as 47%.

Libraries of naive CD8 T cells were built from anywhere between about 17,000 and 1,000,000 sorted cells, with 10%, 30% or 50% of the purified RNA used. Naive CD8 T cells, defined as CD8+CD4-CCR7+CD45RA+, were FACS-sorted into RLT Plus buffer on a BD FACSAria II. Approximately eleven TCR copies' worth of Jurkat RNA were spiked into roughly 18,000-1,000,000 naive CD8 T cell samples to test detection sensitivity. Enrichment of CD8 T cells was performed with RosetteSep CD8+ T Cell Enrichment Cocktail and Ficoll-Paque, after which ACK red cell lysis was carried out. The library came from PCR. Sequencing took place on an Illumina HiSeq 4000. Bulk TCR libraries were made following a previously described method, with the TCR primers given in Table S5. Total RNA was purified with the Qiagen AllPrep DNA/RNA kit. Before any analysis, reads coming from multiple sequencing runs of the same library were combined into one pool. Processing in the source paper ran as follows. Reads were retained only if an exact TCR constant sequence was present, and the retained reads were trimmed to 150 nt and grouped according to their 12-nt molecular barcodes. Within each barcode group, reads were sub-clustered at a 15% Levenshtein threshold, and quality-weighted consensus sequences were built per RNA molecule. Non-functional sequences were removed, as were lower-count sequences one edit away from another. On the basis of fitting two negative binomial distributions, barcode sub-clusters with fewer than 20% of the maximum read count were discarded. TCRdb reprocessing: public reads trimmed at Q25 with fastp, clones called with MiXCR, in-frame beta chains kept. Every CDR3 protein is listed once, alongside the most common genes and DNA of its rows. V and J calls and clone size were set by TCRdb, not the authors. The sample yields roughly 320,000 distinct CDR3 sequences; 20% to 25% were counted once. Of the sample, 0.7% to 0.9% is held by the ten largest clones.

V drops 5 bases and J drops 0 bases, leaving 19 bases in between. The CDR3 numbers 17 residues from cysteine through phenylalanine. The read is trimmed to its CDR3 DNA, 51 bases read in frame from base 1. In the germline V gene, CDR1 corresponds to MNHNS and CDR2 to SASEGT. The sequenced material came from naive CD8+ T cells from blood, with Jurkat cell RNA spiked in. The sample's cell subset or site label, decoded: FACS-sorted CD8+CD4-CCR7+CD45RA+ naive T cells. The sequence is built from TRBV6-1 and TRBJ1-2; confidence is insufficient to name the D gene. The receptor was derived from a human donor in good health. Some libraries in this study had Jurkat cell RNA spiked in. This receptor has the CDR3 CASSTGVPTSSNYGYTF. In nucleotide form, the sequence is TGTGCCAGCAGTACCGGGGTCCCAACGTCCTCTAACTATGGCTACACCTTC.